This is a list of T cell receptor beta chains from one sample in a study of beta chain features in type 1 diabetes. The protocol was immunoSEQ multiplex PCR, while the TCRdb copy is restricted to in-frame clones and leaves out a portion. The data contain almost 350,000 clones, approximately 9.7% of them singletons. The sequenced material came from central memory CD4+ T cells from blood. These receptors all come from a man in his thirties or forties with type 1 diabetes. CDR3s include the opening cysteine and the closing phenylalanine or tryptophan. The order of the fields is J gene, clone size, V gene, D gene, CDR3 DNA, CDR3 protein. D genes are given only for firm matches. Size is stated for part of the rows, as once, few or many counts, or as a class when the clone is expanded.

>TRBJ2-7|few|TRBV20-1|NA
TGCAGTGCTAGACCAGGGGCCGAGCAGTACTTC
CSARPGAEQYF
>TRBJ2-3|few|TRBV6-6|TRBD2
TGTGCCAGCAGTCCCGGAGGCGGGGGGGGCACAGATACGCAGTATTTT
CASSPGGGGGTDTQYF
>TRBJ2-4|NA|TRBV19|NA
TGTGCCACGGGACAAGGGGGAGACATTCAGTACTTC
CATGQGGDIQYF
>TRBJ1-2|few|TRBV19|NA
TGTGCCAGTAGCCGACAGACCTATGGCTACACCTTC
CASSRQTYGYTF
>TRBJ2-1|NA|TRBV11-2|NA
TGTGCCAGCAGCTTAGGGGTCGGGAGCTCCTACAATGAGCAGTTCTTC
CASSLGVGSSYNEQFF
>TRBJ1-5|NA|TRBV2|NA
TGTGCCAGCACCGGGCGGGGCAATCAGCCCCAGCATTTT
CASTGRGNQPQHF
>TRBJ2-5|once|TRBV5-6|TRBD1
TGTGCCAGCAGCGAGGTCCAGGGGGCGAGGGAGACCCAGTACTTC
CASSEVQGARETQYF
>TRBJ2-2|few|TRBV29-1|NA
TGCAGCGTTAAGGTCCAGGGTTTGATCACCGGGGAGCTGTTTTTT
CSVKVQGLITGELFF
>TRBJ1-2|few|TRBV15|NA
TGTGCCACCAGCAGGGGAATGGGGGACCCTAACTATGGCTACACCTTC
CATSRGMGDPNYGYTF
>TRBJ2-3|NA|TRBV11-2|NA
TGTGCCAGCAGCAGTCGGGACTCCGCAGATACGCAGTATTTT
CASSSRDSADTQYF
>TRBJ1-2|NA|TRBV10-3|TRBD1
TGTGCCATCAGCGCGGGACAGGAGGGTGGCTACACCTTC
CAISAGQEGGYTF
>TRBJ2-7|NA|TRBV7-2|NA
TGTGCCAGCGGGTCGGGACGGGGTTCGGAGCAGTACTTC
CASGSGRGSEQYF
>TRBJ2-2|NA|TRBV7-2|NA
TGTGCCAGCAGCTTAGTAGACCGAACCGGGGAGCTGTTTTTT
CASSLVDRTGELFF
>TRBJ1-2|few|TRBV28|TRBD1
TGTGCCAGCAGTTTGACAGGGGCTAGCTATGGCTACACCTTC
CASSLTGASYGYTF
>TRBJ2-5|few|TRBV6-6|TRBD1
TGTGCCAGCAGGACAGGGATGGTGGAGACCCAGTACTTC
CASRTGMVETQYF
>TRBJ1-2|NA|TRBV27|NA
TGTGCCAGCAGGACCTATGGGGGCTACACCTTC
CASRTYGGYTF
>TRBJ2-3|NA|TRBV30|TRBD2
TGTGCCTGGAGTGGACTAGCGGGGACTAGCACAGATACGCAGTATTTT
CAWSGLAGTSTDTQYF
>TRBJ2-7|NA|TRBV18|TRBD1
TGTGCCAGCTCACCACCGGGACAGGGCTACGAGCAGTACTTC
CASSPPGQGYEQYF
>TRBJ2-5|few|TRBV7-2|NA
TGTGCCAGCAGCTTAGCCGGGACGAAGGAAGAGACCCAGTACTTC
CASSLAGTKEETQYF
>TRBJ1-4|few|TRBV10-3|NA
TGTGCCATCAGTAGGACATCCCTGGGGGCTTCTAATGAAAAACTGTTTTTT
CAISRTSLGASNEKLFF
>TRBJ2-3|NA|TRBV10-1|TRBD2
TGCGCCAGCAGCGATGGACTAGCGGGGACCACAGATACGCAGTATTTT
CASSDGLAGTTDTQYF
>TRBJ1-3|NA|TRBV7-6|NA
TGTGCCAGCAGCGTGGCCGGGGCAAAGAACACCATATATTTT
CASSVAGAKNTIYF
>TRBJ2-6|many|TRBV18|NA
TGTGCCAGCTCACCACTCGGGGACCCTGGGGCCAACGTCCTGACTTTC
CASSPLGDPGANVLTF
>TRBJ2-7|NA|TRBV5-1|NA
TGCGCCAGCAGCTTGTCAGGGGTCGACTACGAGCAGTACTTC
CASSLSGVDYEQYF
>TRBJ1-1|few|TRBV27|TRBD1
TGTGCCAGTCACTCGGGGACAGGGTTGTCCACTGAAGCTTTCTTT
CASHSGTGLSTEAFF
>TRBJ1-1|few|TRBV29-1|TRBD1
TGCAGCGTAGCTCCGGGACAGGGGGCATCCACTGAAGCTTTCTTT
CSVAPGQGASTEAFF
>TRBJ1-1|NA|TRBV4-3|NA
TGCGCCAGCAGCCAAAAGAAAAACACTGAAGCTTTCTTT
CASSQKKNTEAFF
>TRBJ2-3|few|TRBV7-8|NA
TGTGCCAGCAGCTTAGTCTCACTGTCAGATACGCAGTATTTT
CASSLVSLSDTQYF
>TRBJ1-2|NA|TRBV18|TRBD1
TGTGCCAGCTCTCCTCCCGGACAGGGGGCATATGGCTACACCTTC
CASSPPGQGAYGYTF
>TRBJ1-3|few|TRBV28|NA
TGTGCCAGCAGTCCCAGGGTCCTAGCTGGAAACACCATATATTTT
CASSPRVLAGNTIYF
>TRBJ1-4|NA|TRBV5-1|NA
TGCGCCAGCAGCTTGAAGGGGAGCGATGAAAAACTGTTTTTT
CASSLKGSDEKLFF
>TRBJ1-6|few|TRBV7-2|NA
TGTGCCAGCAGCTTAGAGTATTCACCCCTCCACTTT
CASSLEYSPLHF
>TRBJ2-7|many|TRBV2|NA
TGTGCTAGCGGCCCCTCCTACGAGCAGTACTTC
CASGPSYEQYF
>TRBJ2-3|NA|TRBV9|TRBD1
TGTGCCAGCAGCGTAGGGGACAGGGCCCCCCTAGGAGATACGCAGTATTTT
CASSVGDRAPLGDTQYF